This T cell receptor beta chain was found in a study of PD-L1 blockade in urothelial cancer. At the level of the study: Analysis of the blood was performed 3 weeks (second dose) and 6 weeks after treatment start.

Produced via immunoSEQ multiplex PCR; TCRdb's table is partial and in-frame only. The sample records 12,000 to 15,000 clones, 88% being singletons. There are 18 residues in the CDR3. Germline CDR1 is MDHEN and CDR2 is SYDVKM. V lost 0 bases and J lost 1, with 16 bases in between. Each patient contributed between 1 and 8 total time points of blood mononuclear cells, pretreatment and during treatment. The material sequenced was PBMCs, taken around atezolizumab (anti-PD-L1) treatment. The receptor was isolated from a man between 65 and 80 years old with urothelial cancer. The chain carries TRBV28 and TRBJ2-1; D possibly corresponds to TRBD2 (5 bases). CDR3 region: CASSLWGSGRGSYNEQFF. The CDR3, as DNA: TGTGCCAGCAGTTTATGGGGATCGGGTCGGGGATCCTACAATGAGCAGTTCTTC.